The 2 T cell receptor beta chains below all came from one sample that was sequenced in a study of metastatic and nonmetastatic thyroid tumors. TCRdb recomputed clones from the PCR reads via MiXCR. Here the sample spans approximately 24,000 clones, under 15% being singletons. No treatment of any kind had been given to any patient before thyroid surgery. Sequences were obtained from blood. The receptors derive from a female donor with papillary thyroid cancer or a benign thyroid nodule (not recorded which). Some clones in this sample may be carry-over from other donors' samples.

There are many counts of this clone. The J gene is TRBJ2-2, the V gene TRBV7-9, with D uncertain. The CDR3 spans 16 residues. Germline CDR1 reads SEHNR; CDR2 reads FQNEAQ (reference sequence). V shed 5 bases and J shed 5 bases, with 18 bases lying between them. This CDR3 reads CASSPLVSLSTGELFF. CDR3 nucleotides: TGTGCCAGCAGCCCCCTAGTCAGTCTGTCGACCGGGGAGCTGTTTTTT.

This clone appeared many times. This CDR3 reads CASSLVGFSKTQYF. The CDR3 DNA reads as TGCGCCAGCAGCTTAGTTGGGTTTTCGAAGACCCAGTACTTC. The chain employs TRBV5-1 and TRBJ2-5; no reliable D call. The ends were cut back, 2 bases at V and 6 bases at J, with 14 bases in the middle. Looked up from germline, CDR1 is SGHRS and CDR2 is YFSETQ. The CDR3 covers 14 residues.